Presented here are 28 T cell receptor beta chains from one specimen sequenced in a study of blood T cell repertoires in COVID-19. This table comes from immunoSEQ multiplex PCR, and its TCRdb copy is limited to in-frame clones, with some not included. The repertoire includes 200,000 or so clones, 86% of them detected once, and 0.78% sits in the top ten. Material for sequencing was peripheral blood. The receptors here all came from a woman aged 70-85 years with acute or convalescent COVID-19.

This chain connects TRBV6-5 to TRBJ1-5; TRBD1 agrees at 9 bases. V lost 7 bases and J lost 3; bases outside the gene matches: 7. The CDR3 covers 15 residues. The germline CDR1 and CDR2 sequences are MNHEY and SVGAGI. The CDR3 spells CASIPGQGYNQPQHF. The CDR3 DNA sequence: TGTGCCAGCATCCCGGGACAGGGATACAATCAGCCCCAGCATTTT.

The chain combines TRBV19 with TRBJ2-7; 10 bases are shared with TRBD1. V gave up 3 bases and J gave up 2 bases; unmatched junction bases: 4. Germline V gene lookup returns CDR1 LNHDA and CDR2 SQIVND (reference sequence). The CDR3 runs 15 residues. The DNA of the CDR3 is TGTGCCAGTAGTATCGAGGACAGGGGGGCCTACGAGCAGTACTTC. Its translation is CASSIEDRGAYEQYF.

This clone was detected only a few times. This chain connects TRBV5-1 to TRBJ1-3; D ambiguous. Germline assignment: CDR1 SGHRS and CDR2 YFSETQ. The CDR3 totals 16 residues. Trimming stripped 4 bases from V and 3 bases from J, with 17 bases between. CDR3 amino acids: CASSLVGNRYGNTIYF. The CDR3 coding sequence is TGCGCCAGCAGCCTGGTCGGGAACAGATATGGAAACACCATATATTTT.

The genes are TRBV5-1 and TRBJ2-7, with 9 bases lining up with TRBD1. J gave up 3 bases and V 4 bases, and 8 bases lay outside the gene matches. Per the germline V gene, CDR1 is SGHRS and CDR2 is YFSETQ. The CDR3 runs to 15 residues. The CDR3 DNA sequence: TGCGCCAGCAGCCTCCAGGGACAGGGAATCTACGAGCAGTACTTC. This encodes CASSLQGQGIYEQYF.

V and J are TRBV5-1 and TRBJ2-3; D possibly corresponds to TRBD1 (6 bases). Trimming cost V 1 base and J 0 bases, with 9 bases left between them. Germline lookup yields CDR1 SGHRS and CDR2 YFSETQ. The CDR3 runs 15 residues. The CDR3 nucleotides are TGCGCCAGCAGCTTGACCGACAGGAGCACAGATACGCAGTATTTT. The encoded protein is CASSLTDRSTDTQYF. Looking up the rest from reference TRBV5-1 and TRBJ2-3 gives the full variable domain: KAGVTQTPRYLIKTRGQQVTLSCSPISGHRSVSWYQQTPGQGLQFLFEYFSETQRNKGNFPGRFSGRQFSNSRSEMNVSTLELGDSALYLCASSLTDRSTDTQYFGPGTRLTVL.

The chain uses TRBV6-5 and TRBJ2-5; 8 nucleotides agree with TRBD1. Germline V gene data show CDR1 as MNHEY and CDR2 as SVGAGI. The CDR3 loop spans 16 amino acids. Germline trimming cut 2 bases from V and 4 bases from J; bases unmatched to any gene: 9. CDR3 DNA: TGTGCCAGCAGTTACAGTCTCAGGACAGGGAGAGAGACCCAGTACTTC. Translation gives CASSYSLRTGRETQYF.

This clone was recorded a few times. The chain links TRBV10-2 to TRBJ2-2; D remains ambiguous. This CDR3 is 15 amino acids long. CDR1 WSHSY and CDR2 SAAADI come from the germline V gene. Trimming took 4 bases from V and 2 from J, leaving 11 bases between them. The CDR3 here is CASSVLIPNTGELFF. DNA of the CDR3: TGCGCCAGCAGTGTTCTAATTCCAAACACCGGGGAGCTGTTTTTT.

Here the CDR3 DNA reads TGTGCCAGCAGCTCGGGCAGTGAAGGGGGCGAGCAGTACTTC. This translates into CASSSGSEGGEQYF. The V and J genes are TRBV5-5 and TRBJ2-7; D is possibly TRBD1 (6 bases). V was clipped by 3 bases and J by 6 bases, with 16 bases between them. CDR1 and CDR2 (germline): SGHKS, YYEKEE (reference sequence). This CDR3 spans 14 amino acids.

The V call is TRBV21-1, the J call TRBJ1-1; the tabulated D call, TRBD1, remains unverified against the DNA. TRBV21-1 is a pseudogene. The CDR3 runs 18 residues. CDR3 sequence reads: CASSKVVLDRPMNTEAFF. In nucleotides, the CDR3 is TGTGCCAGCAGCAAAGTAGTGTTGGACAGGCCTATGAACACTGAAGCTTTCTTT.

This clone has a handful of counts. This chain uses TRBV4-3 with TRBJ1-1; TRBD1 might be the D (6 bases). The CDR3 spans 13 residues. Germline V lookup: CDR1 LGHNA, CDR2 YSLEER. Trimming removed 3 bases from V and 5 bases from J, with 10 bases in between. CDR3: CASSQKRGTEAFF. The CDR3 DNA sequence: TGCGCCAGCAGCCAGAAAAGGGGGACTGAAGCTTTCTTT.

The chain has TRBV18 and TRBJ2-7; 14 bases align to TRBD2. The CDR3 has 15 residues. Per the germline V gene, CDR1 is KGHSH and CDR2 is LQKENI. The V gene end was trimmed by 2 bases and the J gene end by 6 bases; junction bases not matched to a gene: 3. CDR3 residues: CASSPRTSGGTEQYF. The DNA of the CDR3 is TGTGCCAGCTCACCAAGGACTAGCGGGGGGACCGAGCAGTACTTC.

This rearrangement joins TRBV6-6 to TRBJ2-1; 11 bases map to TRBD2. Germline trimming cut 9 bases from V and 8 bases from J; bases unmatched to any gene: 12. The CDR3 is 15 residues long. Germline CDR1 and CDR2: MNHNY and SVGAGI (reference sequence). Here the CDR3 reads CASRLTSGRSDEQFF. The DNA of the CDR3 is TGTGCCAGTCGCCTTACTAGCGGGAGATCTGATGAGCAGTTCTTC.

The gene calls are TRBV2 and TRBJ2-2, with D possibly matching TRBD2 (6 bases). Germline CDR1 and CDR2: SNHLY and FYNNEI. Deletions cut 6 bases from V and 6 bases from J, with 11 bases between. The CDR3 extends over 13 amino acids. CDR3 bases: TGTGCCAGCAGCCGGGAGAAAGCCGGGGAGCTGTTTTTT. Its protein is CASSREKAGELFF.

In its sample, this clone was seen a few times. CDR3 protein: CASSLLTTGELFF. The CDR3 nucleotides read TGCGCCAGCAGCTTGCTGACTACCGGGGAGCTGTTTTTT. The genes are TRBV5-1 and TRBJ2-2, with D uncertain. Per the germline V gene, CDR1 is SGHRS and CDR2 is YFSETQ. V dropped 1 base and J dropped 5 bases, with 6 bases sitting between them. The CDR3 length is 13 residues.

On this clone itself: The same CDR3 also results from other DNA sequences found in this sample. V is TRBV12-3 or TRBV12-4 and J is TRBJ1-1; D call uncertain. CDR3 length equals 13 residues. V was pared by 3 bases and J by 3 bases, with 8 bases between. Here the CDR3 reads CASSFFRDTEAFF. The CDR3 bases are TGTGCCAGCAGTTTTTTCCGGGACACTGAAGCTTTCTTT.

This clone showed up just once. The J gene is TRBJ1-2, the V gene TRBV12-5, with a possible D match to TRBD1 (6 bases). The CDR3 runs to 16 residues. Trimming stripped 2 bases from V and 1 base from J, with 14 bases between. Germline-derived CDR1 and CDR2 are LGHNT and FRNRAP. CDR3: CASGLTLLGGNYGYTF. The CDR3 nucleotides are TGTGCTAGTGGTTTGACCCTTCTAGGGGGTAACTATGGCTACACCTTC.

V usage is TRBV3-1 (or the pseudogene TRBV3-2) and J usage is TRBJ2-1; TRBD1 is a possible D gene (7 bases). The CDR3 is 16 residues long. CDR1 is LGHDT, CDR2 YNNKEL, per germline (reference sequence). Trimming took 2 bases from V and 5 from J, leaving 16 bases between them. As DNA, the CDR3 is TGTGCCAGCAGCCAATTCCAGGGGGGACGCCACAATGAGCAGTTCTTC. Amino acids: CASSQFQGGRHNEQFF.

The V and J genes are TRBV9 and TRBJ1-1, with 11 bases matching TRBD1. Trimming took 1 base from V and 5 from J; bases not matched to a gene: 4. The CDR3 totals 15 residues. The germline gives CDR1 SGDLS, CDR2 YYNGEE. CDR3 sequence: CASSVLGQGATEAFF. DNA for the CDR3: TGTGCCAGCAGCGTACTAGGACAGGGGGCTACTGAAGCTTTCTTT.

This clone has a single count. The chain combines TRBV6-4 with TRBJ2-1; D might be TRBD2 (5 bases). The CDR3 has 13 amino acids. Germline V gives CDR1 MRHNA, CDR2 SNTAGT. Trimming took 4 bases from V and 6 from J, leaving 10 bases between them. CDR3 sequence: CASSASSSNEQFF. The CDR3 region has the DNA TGTGCCAGCAGTGCTTCTAGCAGCAATGAGCAGTTCTTC.

V is TRBV3-1 (or the pseudogene TRBV3-2) and J is TRBJ1-1, with 8 nucleotides matching TRBD1. Germline V gives CDR1 LGHDT, CDR2 YNNKEL (reference sequence). The CDR3 extends over 15 amino acids. Trimming at V came to 4 bases and at J to 4 bases, leaving 8 bases not matched to a gene. The CDR3 DNA sequence: TGTGCCAGCAGCCCTGGACAGGGTGGGACCACTGAAGCTTTCTTT. Translating gives CASSPGQGGTTEAFF.

This clone has a single count. The chain has TRBV7-3 and TRBJ2-5; the D gene is possibly TRBD2 (7 bases). Germline V gene data show CDR1 as SGHTA and CDR2 as FQGTGA. Trimming removed 1 base from V and 2 bases from J, with 11 bases in between. The CDR3 contains 15 residues. For the CDR3, the DNA is TGTGCCAGCAGCTTAAAACGGGGGGCACAAGAGACCCAGTACTTC. Translation gives CASSLKRGAQETQYF. Looking up the rest from reference TRBV7-3 and TRBJ2-5 gives the full variable domain: GAGVSQTPSNKVTEKGKYVELRCDPISGHTALYWYRQSLGQGPEFLIYFQGTGAADDSGLPNDRFFAVRPEGSVSTLKIQRTERGDSAVYLCASSLKRGAQETQYFGPGTRLLVL.

The rearrangement joins TRBV7-8 to TRBJ1-5; 7 positions match TRBD1. V shed 3 bases and J 2 bases; nucleotides not matched to a gene: 4. CDR1 is SGHVS and CDR2 is FQNEAQ in the germline V gene. There are 15 residues in the CDR3. The CDR3 loop reads CASSLAGQGNQPQHF. CDR3 DNA: TGTGCCAGCAGCTTGGCCGGACAGGGCAATCAGCCCCAGCATTTT.

This clone has only one observation. The rearrangement joins TRBV6-1 to TRBJ1-5; D perhaps matches TRBD1 (5 bases). Trimming cost V 4 bases and J 0 bases, with 7 bases left between them. CDR3 length: 14 residues. Germline CDR1 is MNHNS and CDR2 is SASEGT. CDR3 nucleotide sequence: TGTGCCAGCAGTGGACAGTTTAGCAATCAGCCCCAGCATTTT. This gives the protein CASSGQFSNQPQHF.

This chain links TRBV18 with TRBJ2-1; 8 bases match TRBD2. V lost 4 bases to trimming and J lost 4 bases; unmatched junction nucleotides: 6. The CDR3 is 15 amino acids. Germline V CDR1 and CDR2: KGHSH, LQKENI. The CDR3 is CASSLDSGVYNEQFF. CDR3 DNA: TGTGCCAGCTCACTGGATAGCGGGGTTTACAATGAGCAGTTCTTC.

This clone has a handful of counts. This chain joins TRBV25-1 and TRBJ2-1, with D possibly being TRBD2 (5 bases). Looked up from germline, CDR1 is MGHDK and CDR2 is SYGVNS. The CDR3 covers 15 residues. The germline V and J ends were trimmed by 6 bases and 0 bases, with 12 bases remaining between them. Here the CDR3 DNA reads TGTGCCAGCAGCCCGAGGGCAAGCTCCTACAATGAGCAGTTCTTC. Translated, it gives CASSPRASSYNEQFF.

V gene TRBV2 combines with J gene TRBJ1-4, with 9 bases fitting TRBD1. The ends lost 2 bases at V and 8 bases at J; junction bases unmatched: 6. CDR3 length: 15 residues. CDR1 is SNHLY, CDR2 FYNNEI, per germline. In DNA form, the CDR3 reads TGTGCCAGCAGTGAACCGGGACAGGGAAGAGAAAAACTGTTTTTT. Its translation is CASSEPGQGREKLFF.

The gene calls are TRBV27 and TRBJ2-5, with 9 bases matching TRBD1. Looked up from germline, CDR1 is MNHEY and CDR2 is SMNVEV (reference sequence). This CDR3 is built from 14 residues. V was clipped by 5 bases and J by 5 bases; unmatched bases: 6. CDR3 nucleotides: TGTGCCAGCAGTACCTTGACAGGGGGGGAGACCCAGTACTTC. Residues: CASSTLTGGETQYF.

The chain combines TRBV7-2 with TRBJ1-1, with TRBD1 identical over 7 bases. Germline CDR1 is SGHTA and CDR2 is FQGNSA. This CDR3 is 17 amino acids long. The V segment lost 5 bases and the J segment 0 bases; nucleotides outside the gene matches: 12. The CDR3 DNA is TGTGCCAGCAGCAGGGGACAGCCTAGTCCTCTGAACACTGAAGCTTTCTTT. This sequence encodes CASSRGQPSPLNTEAFF.